This T cell receptor (beta chain) derives from a study of identical twins. With respect to this clonotype: The target antigen is unknown.

V lost 5 bases, J lost 7 bases, and 21 bases lay in between. CDR3 length equals 16 residues. Germline V gene data show CDR1 as SGHVS and CDR2 as FNYEAQ. TCRdb processed the 5' RACE reads anew with MiXCR; each CDR3 protein has one entry. This table holds 570,000 or so distinct CDR3 sequences, approximately 10% found once. Broader study findings: Low generation probability was overrepresented in out-of-frame alpha sequences shared by twins.

In addition, the sample was reused for a study of yellow fever vaccine responses in identical twins. Per that study: Convergence reportedly seemed to mark part of the twins' vaccine T cell response, with personalization marking the rest.

The sample consisted of PBMCs. The receptor was derived from a woman younger than 30 in good health. This chain links TRBV7-6 with TRBJ2-1, with no clear D. CDR3 residues: CASSPQPPQQWNEQFF. DNA for the CDR3: TGTGCCAGCAGCCCCCAACCCCCGCAGCAGTGGAATGAGCAGTTCTTC. The whole variable domain, remainder taken from reference TRBV7-6 and TRBJ2-1, is GAGVSQSPRYKVTKRGQDVALRCDPISGHVSLYWYRQALGQGPEFLTYFNYEAQQDKSGLPNDRFSAERPEGSISTLTIQRTEQRDSAMYRCASSPQPPQQWNEQFFGPGTRLTVL.